This T cell receptor beta chain was sequenced during a study of T-cell memory formation after mild COVID-19. Study-wide results and caveats: Day 15 to 85 contracting clones showed balanced CD4/CD8; later expanders leaned CD4+.

Notes on this clonotype: The antigen remains undetermined.

One entry per CDR3 protein results from TCRdb running MiXCR on the 5' RACE reads. The sample lists 250,000 to 350,000 distinct CDR3 sequences, around 15% seen once, with more than 20% in the top ten. V was trimmed by 6 bases and J by 5 bases, leaving 13 bases between them. The CDR3 totals 13 residues. Sequenced: PBMCs or a T cell subset sorted from them (not recorded which). The chain is built from TRBV12-3 or TRBV12-4 and TRBJ2-5, with D perhaps TRBD1 (5 bases). This TCR came from a man aged 18 to 30 who had mild COVID-19 (a few samples of this study predate the infection). Cell type and time point are not known. CDR3 in amino acids: CASRPQGGETQYF. CDR3 nucleotide sequence: TGTGCCAGCAGACCTCAGGGTGGGGAGACCCAGTACTTC.